The T cell receptor (beta chain) under discussion was sequenced for a study of blood T cell repertoires in COVID-19. The CDR3 runs 15 residues. The ends lost 5 bases at V and 1 base at J; junction bases unmatched: 4. Germline assignment: CDR1 SGHTA and CDR2 FQGNSA. Produced via immunoSEQ multiplex PCR; TCRdb's table is partial and in-frame only. Among 250,000 to 300,000 clones listed, approximately 82% were seen once. Specimen: peripheral blood. The receptor's source is an elderly man with acute or convalescent COVID-19. V and J are TRBV7-2 and TRBJ1-4; 7 bases match TRBD1. This CDR3 reads CASSVNRGTNEKLFF. The CDR3, as DNA: TGTGCCAGCAGCGTAAACAGGGGAACTAATGAAAAACTGTTTTTT.